This record covers a single T cell receptor (beta chain). The junction departs from germline at one end; a sequencing error may be responsible. This CDR3 is 14 amino acids long. Germline assignment: CDR1 SNHLY and CDR2 FYNNEI. The data were obtained in a study of blood T cell repertoires in COVID-19. Authors' analysis steps: From reference gene primer amplification, estimates of nucleated cell counts were derived. Libraries were prepared by immunoSEQ multiplex PCR; TCRdb keeps only in-frame clonotypes and omits some of them. V and J calls and clone size are copied from that table; D and trimming were computed from the DNA. The sample includes about 39,000 clones, about 87% of them seen just once.

The clonotype was recovered from a middle-aged man with active or convalescent COVID-19. The material sequenced was peripheral blood. V and J are TRBV2 and TRBJ1-4; D uncertain. CDR3 DNA sequence: TGTGCCAGCAGAGAAGGACGAGCGGGGGAAAAACTGTTTTTT. Residues: CASREGRAGEKLFF.